Below are 18 T cell receptor beta chains sequenced from a single sample in a study of blood T cell repertoires in COVID-19. Produced via immunoSEQ multiplex PCR; TCRdb's table is partial and in-frame only. Of some 96,000 clones listed, approximately 86% are singletons. The sequencing sample was made of peripheral blood. The source is a man of 80 years or more with acute or convalescent COVID-19.

V and J are TRBV23-1 and TRBJ2-3, with 8 positions matching TRBD1. TRBV23-1 is designated an ORF whose function remains uncertain. Losses at the gene ends were 3 bases for V and 1 base for J; bases not matched to a gene: 3. CDR3 length equals 15 residues. The DNA of the CDR3 is TGCGCCAGCAGTCACTACAGGGGGGGCACAGATACGCAGTATTTT. This gives the protein CASSHYRGGTDTQYF.

In this sample, this clone turned up once. The V call is TRBV5-1, the J call TRBJ1-1; TRBD1 is a possible D gene (5 bases). Germline CDR1 reads SGHRS; CDR2 reads YFSETQ. The CDR3 totals 15 residues. Trimming took 4 bases from V and 3 from J, leaving 16 bases between them. The CDR3 sequence is CASSPETGIYTEAFF. DNA of the CDR3: TGCGCCAGCAGCCCGGAAACAGGAATCTACACTGAAGCTTTCTTT.

This rearrangement joins TRBV10-1 to TRBJ1-1; D uncertain. V gave up 4 bases and J gave up 4 bases, with 7 bases separating them. Germline V gene sequence: CDR1 WNHNN, CDR2 SYGVQD (reference sequence). The CDR3 runs 12 residues. In DNA, the CDR3 is TGCGCCAGCAGTGGTGCGGGCACTGAAGCTTTCTTT. Protein sequence: CASSGAGTEAFF.

The CDR3 loop reads CASSPAGKGYTF. CDR3 DNA: TGTGCCAGCAGCCCCGCCGGGAAAGGCTACACCTTC. This chain joins TRBV28 and TRBJ1-2; unclear D gene. This CDR3 comprises 12 residues. Deletions cut 6 bases from V and 8 bases from J, with 13 bases between. Germline V gene sequence: CDR1 MDHEN, CDR2 SYDVKM.

The chain combines TRBV7-9 with TRBJ2-1, with 11 bases lining up with TRBD2. V lost 5 bases and J lost 9; bases outside the gene matches: 9. CDR1 and CDR2 (germline): SEHNR, FQNEAQ (reference sequence). The length of the CDR3 is 15 residues. The CDR3 reads CASSQTSGSGSEQFF. The CDR3 DNA reads TGTGCCAGCAGCCAAACTAGCGGGAGTGGCAGTGAGCAGTTCTTC.

The rearrangement uses TRBV5-6 and TRBJ1-2; 8 nucleotides agree with TRBD1. CDR3 length: 16 residues. V gave up 4 bases and J gave up 3 bases; unmatched junction bases: 11. Germline V gives CDR1 SGHDT, CDR2 YYEEEE. The CDR3 is CASSLRGQGAYYGYTF. CDR3 nucleotides: TGTGCCAGCAGCCTGAGGGGGCAGGGGGCGTACTATGGCTACACCTTC.

This clone appeared a few times. The chain uses TRBV7-3 and TRBJ2-1, with TRBD2 identical over 9 bases. The germline V gene encodes CDR1 SGHTA and CDR2 FQGTGA. CDR3 size: 15 residues. V was clipped by 5 bases and J by 2 bases; unmatched bases: 4. The CDR3 DNA follows: TGTGCCAGCAGCGCGGGACTAGCAACCTACAATGAGCAGTTCTTC. It specifies CASSAGLATYNEQFF. Drawing the rest from reference TRBV7-3 and TRBJ2-1, the complete variable domain is GAGVSQTPSNKVTEKGKYVELRCDPISGHTALYWYRQSLGQGPEFLIYFQGTGAADDSGLPNDRFFAVRPEGSVSTLKIQRTERGDSAVYLCASSAGLATYNEQFFGPGTRLTVL.

The chain recombines TRBV3-1 (or the pseudogene TRBV3-2) with TRBJ1-5; D remains ambiguous. This CDR3 spans 13 amino acids. Trimming cost V 4 bases and J 0 bases, with 4 bases left between them. Germline assignment: CDR1 LGHDT and CDR2 YNNKEL (reference sequence). This CDR3 reads CASSPSSNQPQHF. In DNA, the CDR3 is TGTGCCAGCAGCCCCTCTAGCAATCAGCCCCAGCATTTT.

This chain connects TRBV5-1 to TRBJ2-3, with TRBD1 identical over 12 bases. The germline gives CDR1 SGHRS, CDR2 YFSETQ. Trimming cost V 4 bases and J 3 bases; bases outside gene matches: 3. The CDR3 length is 15 residues. The CDR3 nucleotides read TGCGCCAGCAGCCCGGGACAGGGGGCAACAGATACGCAGTATTTT. Encoded protein: CASSPGQGATDTQYF.

The V call is TRBV24-1, the J call TRBJ2-1; 9 positions match TRBD2. Germline values: CDR1 KGHDR, CDR2 SFDVKD. The CDR3 runs 18 residues. The ends lost 3 bases at V and 7 bases at J; junction bases unmatched: 15. CDR3 in amino acids: CATSDASYSGRSGNEQFF. CDR3 sequence (DNA): TGTGCCACCAGTGATGCCAGTTATAGCGGGAGATCTGGGAATGAGCAGTTCTTC.

The chain recombines TRBV7-2 with TRBJ2-3; the D gene is possibly TRBD1 (6 bases). Germline-derived CDR1 and CDR2 are SGHTA and FQGNSA. This CDR3 is built from 15 residues. The V gene lost 3 bases and the J gene lost 3 bases, with 13 bases spanning the gap. CDR3 sequence: CASSFGPGETDTQYF. In DNA form, the CDR3 reads TGTGCCAGCAGCTTCGGTCCAGGGGAGACAGATACGCAGTATTTT.

The genes are TRBV4-1 and TRBJ2-1; 11 bases match TRBD2. CDR1 MGHRA and CDR2 YSYEKL come from the germline V gene. This CDR3 comprises 18 residues. V shed 2 bases and J 9 bases; nucleotides not matched to a gene: 15. The CDR3 nucleotides read TGCGCCAGCAGCCAAATCACAACCGGGACTAGCGGCCAGGCTGAGCAGTTCTTC. Its translation is CASSQITTGTSGQAEQFF.

V usage is TRBV7-2 and J usage is TRBJ1-1, with 7 bases aligning to TRBD1. This CDR3 is built from 16 residues. In germline, CDR1 is SGHTA, CDR2 FQGNSA. V trimming: 5 bases; J trimming: 4 bases; junction bases outside the gene matches: 13. CDR3 amino acids: CASSQDRRRGRTEAFF. Written as DNA, the CDR3 is TGTGCCAGCAGCCAAGATAGGAGGAGGGGGCGCACTGAAGCTTTCTTT.

The chain links TRBV7-3 to TRBJ2-3, with TRBD2 as a possible D gene (6 bases). Germline V gene data show CDR1 as SGHTA and CDR2 as FQGTGA. The CDR3 is 13 amino acids. V was trimmed by 2 bases and J by 6 bases, leaving 9 bases between them. The DNA for the CDR3 is TGTGCCAGCAGCTTAGCGGGGAGGGATACGCAGTATTTT. It encodes CASSLAGRDTQYF.

The rearrangement links TRBV6-1 to TRBJ1-5; unclear D gene. The CDR3 length is 15 residues. The germline CDR1 and CDR2 sequences are MNHNS and SASEGT. Trimming cost V 0 bases and J 3 bases, with 9 bases left between them. The CDR3 DNA is TGTGCCAGCAGTGAAGCGCTCGGTGTCAATCAGCCCCAGCATTTT. Translating gives CASSEALGVNQPQHF.

The CDR3 is CASSTWTGSSYNEQFF. The CDR3, as DNA: TGTGCCAGCAGCACATGGACAGGCAGCTCCTACAATGAGCAGTTCTTC. The V and J genes are TRBV5-5 and TRBJ2-1; TRBD1 matches 7 bases. The length of the CDR3 is 16 residues. V trimming: 4 bases; J trimming: 0 bases; junction bases outside the gene matches: 7. The V gene's germline CDR1 is SGHKS and CDR2 YYEKEE (reference sequence). The full variable domain, with the rest looked up from reference TRBV5-5 and TRBJ2-1, is DAGVTQSPTHLIKTRGQQVTLRCSPISGHKSVSWYQQVLGQGPQFIFQYYEKEERGRGNFPDRFSARQFPNYSSELNVNALLLGDSALYLCASSTWTGSSYNEQFFGPGTRLTVL.

The chain is built from TRBV10-3 and TRBJ1-1; no firm D call. V lost 4 bases to trimming and J lost 0 bases, with 6 bases between them. The germline CDR1 and CDR2 sequences are ENHRY and SYGVKD. This CDR3 is 13 amino acids long. CDR3 region: CAISGQMNTEAFF. DNA for the CDR3: TGTGCCATCAGTGGGCAAATGAACACTGAAGCTTTCTTT.

This clone was seen once. For the CDR3, the DNA is TGTGCCAGCACTCGGAGGCCAACTAATGAAAAACTGTTTTTT. This encodes CASTRRPTNEKLFF. The chain links TRBV6-5 to TRBJ1-4; D gene unclear. This CDR3 comprises 14 residues. Germline V gene lookup returns CDR1 MNHEY and CDR2 SVGAGI. Trimming stripped 7 bases from V and 0 bases from J, with 9 bases between.